The entry below describes one T cell receptor (beta chain). The data are from a study of blood T cell repertoires in COVID-19. The wider study: Some COVID-19 samples were acute and others convalescent; all came from the United States, Italy and Spain. PBMCs, B-cell-depleted T cells, or T cells were the source of the cDNA or gDNA that made up the material.

Authors' processing steps: Reference gene primer amplification yielded estimated nucleated cell counts. This table comes from immunoSEQ multiplex PCR, and its TCRdb copy is limited to in-frame clones, with some not included. V and J calls and clone size follow that table, whereas D and trimming were derived from the DNA. The table has 290,000 or so clones, roughly 85% seen once. Germline trimming cut 2 bases from V and 6 bases from J; bases unmatched to any gene: 9. The CDR3 is 16 amino acids. Germline V CDR1 and CDR2: SNHLY, FYNNEI. The source is a man aged 45 to 65 with active or convalescent COVID-19. Material for sequencing was peripheral blood. The chain joins TRBV2 to TRBJ1-5; 8 bases are shared with TRBD1. CDR3 coding DNA: TGTGCCAGCAGTGAAAGTAGGGCAGGGGGCGGTCAGCCCCAGCATTTT. Amino acid sequence: CASSESRAGGGQPQHF.